Below, one T cell receptor beta chain is given with its context. This sample stems from a study of blood T cells in healthy people across ages. Alongside a J-beta primer mix, a sample-barcoded 5' primer served in a second PCR lasting roughly 6 to 11 cycles. From the 5' RACE reads, TCRdb called clonotypes with MiXCR, one entry per CDR3 protein. The profile shows about 1,500,000 distinct CDR3 sequences, roughly 40% of them singletons. The V end lost 1 base, the J end lost 5 bases, and 8 bases lay between the germline ends. CDR1 is MGHRA and CDR2 is YSYEKL in the germline V gene. The CDR3 is 13 amino acids.

The sequence came from a young woman in good health. Sequencing used blood. The V gene is TRBV4-1, the J gene TRBJ2-5; D is unclear. The CDR3 DNA follows: TGCGCCAGCAGCCAAGGTATAGGGGAGACCCAGTACTTC. Protein product: CASSQGIGETQYF.